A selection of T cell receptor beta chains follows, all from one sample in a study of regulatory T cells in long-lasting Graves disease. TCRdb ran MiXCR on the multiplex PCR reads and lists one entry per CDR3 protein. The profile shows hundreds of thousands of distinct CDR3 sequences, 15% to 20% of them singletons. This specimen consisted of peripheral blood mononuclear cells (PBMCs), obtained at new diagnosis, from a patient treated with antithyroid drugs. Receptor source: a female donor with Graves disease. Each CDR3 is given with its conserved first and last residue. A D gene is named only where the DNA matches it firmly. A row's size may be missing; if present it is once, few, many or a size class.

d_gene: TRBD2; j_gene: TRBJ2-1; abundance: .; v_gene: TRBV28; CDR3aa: CASTLAGSKINEQFF; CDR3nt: TGTGCCAGCACCCTAGCGGGATCGAAAATCAATGAGCAGTTCTTC
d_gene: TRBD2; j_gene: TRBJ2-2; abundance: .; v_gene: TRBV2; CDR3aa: CASRRLAGGRELFF; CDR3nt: TGTGCCAGCAGAAGACTAGCGGGAGGGAGGGAGCTGTTTTTT
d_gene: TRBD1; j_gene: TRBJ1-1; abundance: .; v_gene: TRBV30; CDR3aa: CAWVVTGDTEAFF; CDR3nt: TGTGCCTGGGTAGTAACAGGGGACACTGAAGCTTTCTTT
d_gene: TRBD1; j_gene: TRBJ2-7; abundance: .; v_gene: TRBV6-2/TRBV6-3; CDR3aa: CASRGRDRVYEQYF; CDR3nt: TGTGCCAGCAGGGGCCGGGACAGGGTATACGAGCAGTACTTC
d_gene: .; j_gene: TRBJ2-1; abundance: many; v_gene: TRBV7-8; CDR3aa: CASSLEVTNEQFF; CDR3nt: TGTGCCTCCAGCTTAGAGGTAACCAATGAGCAGTTCTTC
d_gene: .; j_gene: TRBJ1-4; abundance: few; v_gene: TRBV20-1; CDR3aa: CSASRATNEKLFF; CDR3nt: TGCAGTGCCTCCCGCGCAACTAATGAAAAACTGTTTTTT
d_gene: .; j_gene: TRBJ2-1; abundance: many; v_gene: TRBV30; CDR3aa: CAWSVGSGPYNEQFF; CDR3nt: TGTGCCTGGAGTGTAGGATCGGGTCCCTACAATGAGCAGTTCTTC
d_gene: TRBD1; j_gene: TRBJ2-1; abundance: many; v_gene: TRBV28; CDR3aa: CASSPLPGTGGNEQFF; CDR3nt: TGTGCCAGCAGTCCCCTCCCCGGGACAGGGGGGAATGAGCAGTTCTTC
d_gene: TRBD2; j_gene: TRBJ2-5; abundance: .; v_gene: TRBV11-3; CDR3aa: CASSLTPAGGRGTQYF; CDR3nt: TGCGCCAGCAGCTTAACCCCAGCGGGAGGGCGAGGGACCCAGTACTTC
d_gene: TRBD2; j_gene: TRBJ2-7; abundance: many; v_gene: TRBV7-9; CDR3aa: CASSLAGLADRSYEQYF; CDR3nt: TGTGCCAGCAGCTTAGCAGGACTAGCGGACAGGTCCTACGAGCAGTACTTC
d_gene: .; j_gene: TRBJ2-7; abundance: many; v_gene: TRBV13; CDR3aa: CASSLRMWTNNFEQYF; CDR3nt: TGTGCCAGCAGCTTAAGAATGTGGACAAACAACTTTGAGCAGTACTTC
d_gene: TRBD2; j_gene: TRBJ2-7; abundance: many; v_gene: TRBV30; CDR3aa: CAWRVSGSGEQYF; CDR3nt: TGTGCCTGGAGAGTTAGCGGGAGTGGCGAGCAGTACTTC
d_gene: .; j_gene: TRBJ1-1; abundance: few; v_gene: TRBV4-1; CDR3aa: CASSQSTGRAEAFF; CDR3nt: TGCGCCAGCAGCCAATCAACCGGCCGCGCTGAAGCTTTCTTT